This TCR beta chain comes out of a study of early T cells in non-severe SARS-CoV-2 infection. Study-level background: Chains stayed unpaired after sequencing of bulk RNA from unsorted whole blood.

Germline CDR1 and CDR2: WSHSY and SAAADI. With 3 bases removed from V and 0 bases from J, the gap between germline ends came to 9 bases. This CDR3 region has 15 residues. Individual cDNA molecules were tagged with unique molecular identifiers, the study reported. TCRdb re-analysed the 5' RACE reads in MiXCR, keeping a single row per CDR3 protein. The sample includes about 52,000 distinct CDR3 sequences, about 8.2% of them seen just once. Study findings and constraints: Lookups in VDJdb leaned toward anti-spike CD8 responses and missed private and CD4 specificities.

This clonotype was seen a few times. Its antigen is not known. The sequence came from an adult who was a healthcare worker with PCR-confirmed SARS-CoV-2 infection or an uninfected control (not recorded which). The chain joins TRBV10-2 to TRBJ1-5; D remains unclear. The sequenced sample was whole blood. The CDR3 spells CASSEMQASNQPQHF. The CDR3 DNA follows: TGCGCCAGCAGTGAAATGCAGGCTAGCAATCAGCCCCAGCATTTT.